Listed below are T cell receptor beta chains from one sample, sequenced in a study of siplizumab effects on memory and regulatory T cells. The protocol was immunoSEQ multiplex PCR, while the TCRdb copy is restricted to in-frame clones and leaves out a portion. Of about 50,000 clones in the sample, roughly nine tenths were seen once. Material: naive CD8+ T cells sorted from blood. All receptors come from a human donor in good health. Both conserved end residues are part of each CDR3. A D gene is named only where the DNA matches it firmly. Some rows mark clone size as missing; the rest say once, few, many or name a class of expanded clone.

DNA	CDR3	V	J	D	size
TGTGCCAGCAGGACGGGGAGGGGGCAGTATTTT	CASRTGRGQYF	TRBV27	TRBJ2-3	TRBD2	-
TGCAGCGTTGTCGGCGGGACTAGGTCTGGCGAGCAGTACTTC	CSVVGGTRSGEQYF	TRBV29-1	TRBJ2-7	TRBD2	-
TGTGCCAGCAGTACACAGGGGGCTGTGTCACCCCTCCACTTT	CASSTQGAVSPLHF	TRBV6-5	TRBJ1-6	TRBD1	few
TGTGCCAGCAGCTTCGACAGGGCCGAGCAGTACTTC	CASSFDRAEQYF	TRBV5-5	TRBJ2-7	TRBD1	-
TGTGCCAGCAGCTTGGGACAGGGGAGTGGGACAGATACGCAGTATTTT	CASSLGQGSGTDTQYF	TRBV7-9	TRBJ2-3	TRBD1	-
TGTGCCAGCAGTTCCCACATGGGCGAGCAGTACTTC	CASSSHMGEQYF	TRBV6-6	TRBJ2-7	-	once
TGTGCCAGTAGTCGGGGTTTCACTGAAGCTTTCTTT	CASSRGFTEAFF	TRBV19	TRBJ1-1	-	-
TGTGCCAGCAGTTACGGGACTAGCGGGCTCTACAATGAGCAGTTCTTC	CASSYGTSGLYNEQFF	TRBV6-5	TRBJ2-1	TRBD2	-
TGTGCCAGCAGCCACGAGCGGGGGGACTACACCGGGGAGCTGTTTTTT	CASSHERGDYTGELFF	TRBV4-2	TRBJ2-2	TRBD2	-
TGTGCTAGTGGTTTGGTACTTTCTTCCTACGAGCAGTACTTC	CASGLVLSSYEQYF	TRBV12-5	TRBJ2-7	-	few
TGTGCCAGTAGGGTGGGACAGGGCCTCTCCTACGAGCAGTACTTC	CASRVGQGLSYEQYF	TRBV19	TRBJ2-7	TRBD1	-
TGTGCCAGCATACTGACAGCGAATTCAAATTCACCCCTCCACTTT	CASILTANSNSPLHF	TRBV6-1	TRBJ1-6	-	once
TGTGCCAGCAGACCAGGGGGGAACACTGAAGCTTTCTTT	CASRPGGNTEAFF	TRBV7-8	TRBJ1-1	TRBD1	-
TGTGCCAGCAGTTACACGGGCGGACAGGGCCTCTACGAGCAGTACTTC	CASSYTGGQGLYEQYF	TRBV6-5	TRBJ2-7	TRBD1	-
TGTGCCATCAGTATCGGACTAGCGGGGGGGCCGGGCACAGATACGCAGTATTTT	CAISIGLAGGPGTDTQYF	TRBV10-3	TRBJ2-3	TRBD2	-
TGCGCCAGCAGAACCTGGGACAACGAGCAGTACTTC	CASRTWDNEQYF	TRBV5-1	TRBJ2-7	-	-
TGTGCCAGCAGCTTCTACTGGACTAGCGGGGGGAACAGCTACGAGCAGTACTTC	CASSFYWTSGGNSYEQYF	TRBV7-8	TRBJ2-7	TRBD2	-
TGTGCCATCGATTCGGACAGGGGGTACGAGCAGTACTTC	CAIDSDRGYEQYF	TRBV7-9	TRBJ2-7	TRBD1	-
TGTGCCAGCAGCTTAGGGCCGGGACTAGCGGACAACAATGAGCAGTTCTTC	CASSLGPGLADNNEQFF	TRBV11-2	TRBJ2-1	TRBD2	-
TGTGCCAGTCAAGGACTAGCGGGAGGGTACTCCTACGAGCAGTACTTC	CASQGLAGGYSYEQYF	TRBV27	TRBJ2-7	TRBD2	-
TGTGCCAGCAGTCGCGCCGGTGGGAAAGCTTTCTTT	CASSRAGGKAFF	TRBV27	TRBJ1-1	-	-
TGTGCCAGCAGTTACGTGGCAGGGGGCTCCTACAATGAGCAGTTCTTC	CASSYVAGGSYNEQFF	TRBV6-5	TRBJ2-1	TRBD1	-
TGTGCCAGCTCCCCGGGACTACCTCTTTCGTTTTCCTACGAGCAGTACTTC	CASSPGLPLSFSYEQYF	TRBV18	TRBJ2-7	TRBD2	-
TGTGCCACTACAGACGACAGGGGGCGGGTGAACACCGGGGAGCTGTTTTTT	CATTDDRGRVNTGELFF	TRBV10-3	TRBJ2-2	TRBD1	-
TGTGCCAGCTCACCAGCTAGCGGGGCCTTCTTGGGGGCCAACGTCCTGACTTTC	CASSPASGAFLGANVLTF	TRBV18	TRBJ2-6	TRBD2	-
TGTGCCAGCAGTCCCTCTAGGACAGGCACAGATACGCAGTATTTT	CASSPSRTGTDTQYF	TRBV6-6	TRBJ2-3	-	-
TGTGCCAGCAGTGATAGGGTCTATGAGCAGTTCTTC	CASSDRVYEQFF	TRBV7-9	TRBJ2-1	-	-
TGCGCCAGCAGCCAAGTGGAGAACTACGAGCAGTACTTC	CASSQVENYEQYF	TRBV4-1	TRBJ2-7	-	-
TGTGCCAGCAGCTTGATGGTCACTGAAGCTTTCTTT	CASSLMVTEAFF	TRBV5-6	TRBJ1-1	-	-
TGTGCCATCAGTGAGGCGGACTACGGCAATGAGCAGTTCTTC	CAISEADYGNEQFF	TRBV10-3	TRBJ2-1	-	-
TGTGCCAGCAGCCTTCAAGAGACCCAGTACTTC	CASSLQETQYF	TRBV7-9	TRBJ2-5	-	-
TGCGCCAGCAGCTTTCATGCCCCCTACGAGCAGTACTTC	CASSFHAPYEQYF	TRBV5-1	TRBJ2-7	-	-
TGTGCCAGCAGTTACTCGATAGGACAGGGGGAAGTACCCCTCCACTTT	CASSYSIGQGEVPLHF	TRBV6-5	TRBJ1-6	TRBD1	-
TGCGCCAGCTCCTTAGGACAGTACACTGAAGCTTTCTTT	CASSLGQYTEAFF	TRBV5-1	TRBJ1-1	-	-